Listed below are T cell receptor beta chains from one sample, sequenced in a study of regulatory T cells in long-lasting Graves disease. TCRdb recomputed calls from the multiplex PCR reads with MiXCR, one row per CDR3 protein. Of 500,000 to 800,000 distinct CDR3 sequences detected, around 30% appear once; the ten largest clones hold under 50%. This specimen was peripheral blood mononuclear cells (PBMCs), taken when the disease was refractory, from a patient treated with antithyroid drugs. All receptors derive from a female donor with Graves disease. The CDR3 runs from the conserved cysteine through the conserved F or W. A D gene is named only where the DNA matches it firmly. Part of the rows lack a size; the others show once, few, many or a class for expanded clones.

>once|TRBV7-3|-|TRBJ1-2
CASSPGQGGYDYTF
TGTGCCAGCAGCCCGGGCCAAGGAGGGTATGACTACACCTTC
>many|TRBV6-1|-|TRBJ1-1
CASSESMNTEAFF
TGTGCCAGCAGTGAAAGCATGAACACTGAAGCTTTCTTT
>-|TRBV29-1|-|TRBJ2-7
CSASRPGGYEQYF
TGCAGCGCCAGTCGACCGGGTGGTTACGAGCAGTACTTC
>-|TRBV5-1|TRBD1|TRBJ1-2
CASSLVATGTPSYGYTF
TGCGCCAGCAGCTTGGTCGCGACAGGGACGCCCTCCTATGGCTACACCTTC
>few|TRBV11-2|TRBD1|TRBJ1-4
CASSLVWDREEKLFF
TGTGCCAGCAGCTTAGTTTGGGACAGGGAAGAAAAACTGTTTTTT
>few|TRBV6-1|TRBD1|TRBJ1-1
CASSDGTEGRVPEAFF
TGTGCCAGCAGTGACGGGACAGAAGGGCGAGTCCCTGAAGCTTTCTTT
>once|TRBV7-9|-|TRBJ1-1
CASSLPLGRGVAEAFF
TGTGCCAGCAGCTTACCCCTGGGAAGGGGTGTAGCTGAAGCTTTCTTT
>-|TRBV18|-|TRBJ1-5
CASSPSLESNQHF
TGTGCCAGCTCACCTTCCTTGGAGAGCAATCAGCATTTT
>-|TRBV20-1|TRBD2|TRBJ2-7
CSASRPLAGSYEQYF
TGCAGTGCTTCCCGACCCCTAGCGGGCTCCTACGAGCAGTACTTC
>few|TRBV20-1|TRBD2|TRBJ2-7
CSAQTSGSYEQYF
TGCAGTGCCCAGACTAGCGGGAGCTACGAGCAGTACTTC
>-|TRBV14|TRBD1|TRBJ1-1
CASSQVRGLSFF
TGTGCCAGCAGCCAGGTCAGGGGGCTGTCTTTCTTT
>many|TRBV18|TRBD1|TRBJ2-5
CASGQGPETQYF
TGTGCCAGCGGACAGGGCCCCGAGACCCAGTACTTC
>-|TRBV19|-|TRBJ1-1
CAAGVIRGTEAFF
TGTGCCGCAGGAGTCATCCGGGGCACTGAAGCTTTCTTT
>many|TRBV29-1|TRBD2|TRBJ2-5
CSVEYLAGSRETQYF
TGCAGCGTTGAGTATCTAGCGGGATCGCGAGAGACCCAGTACTTC
>-|TRBV12-3/TRBV12-4|TRBD2|TRBJ2-1
CASMTPSGSYNEQFF
TGTGCCAGCATGACCCCTAGCGGTTCCTACAATGAGCAGTTCTTC
>many|TRBV11-2|-|TRBJ2-7
CASSLTSTYPYEQYF
TGTGCCAGCAGCTTAACCTCGACCTACCCATACGAGCAGTACTTC
>few|TRBV7-9|-|TRBJ1-5
CASSRDSKSQPQHF
TGTGCCAGCAGCCGCGACAGTAAGAGTCAGCCCCAGCATTTT
>-|TRBV19|-|TRBJ1-5
CASEEDSFNQPQHF
TGTGCCAGCGAAGAGGACAGTTTCAATCAGCCCCAGCATTTT
>few|TRBV7-2|TRBD2|TRBJ2-7
CASSLGAGDYEQYF
TGTGCCAGCAGCTTAGGAGCGGGAGACTACGAGCAGTACTTC
>many|TRBV2|-|TRBJ1-1
CASSEAGLGRKNTEAFF
TGTGCCAGCAGCGAGGCTGGGTTGGGCAGGAAGAACACTGAAGCTTTCTTT
>few|TRBV20-1|-|TRBJ2-5
CSATRTVGETQYF
TGCAGTGCTACGCGCACTGTGGGGGAGACCCAGTACTTC
>few|TRBV2|-|TRBJ1-1
CASRDTVTEAFF
TGTGCCAGCAGGGATACAGTTACTGAAGCTTTCTTT
>-|TRBV12-3/TRBV12-4|-|TRBJ1-3
CASNLSARVGNTIYF
TGTGCCAGCAACCTATCTGCCCGCGTTGGAAACACCATATATTTT
>few|TRBV12-3/TRBV12-4|-|TRBJ2-2
CASSRPASGELFF
TGTGCCAGCAGTCGACCTGCATCCGGGGAGCTGTTTTTT
>few|TRBV6-1|-|TRBJ1-2
CASGGASGYTF
TGTGCCAGTGGGGGGGCGAGTGGCTACACCTTC
>few|TRBV19|-|TRBJ1-1
CASTLGTLGNTEAFF
TGTGCCAGTACGCTAGGGACTCTCGGGAACACTGAAGCTTTCTTT
>many|TRBV12-3/TRBV12-4|TRBD2|TRBJ2-2
CASSPRGGNTGELFF
TGTGCCAGCAGTCCTCGGGGGGGGAACACCGGGGAGCTGTTTTTT
>many|TRBV20-1|-|TRBJ1-2
CSAMRSTASGYTF
TGCAGTGCCATGAGAAGTACGGCCTCTGGCTACACCTTC
>many|TRBV2|-|TRBJ2-5
CASSDHTLEEETQYF
TGTGCCAGCAGTGACCATACTCTAGAGGAAGAGACCCAGTACTTC
>many|TRBV27|-|TRBJ1-5
CASSDQVSGQPQHF
TGTGCCAGCAGTGATCAGGTTTCGGGTCAGCCCCAGCATTTT
>-|TRBV30|-|TRBJ1-5
CAWSLGGDDQPQHF
TGTGCCTGGAGCCTTGGAGGGGACGATCAGCCCCAGCATTTT
>many|TRBV12-3/TRBV12-4|TRBD2|TRBJ2-5
CASSPLAGGQTQYF
TGTGCCAGCAGTCCACTAGCGGGAGGGCAGACCCAGTACTTC
>many|TRBV28|TRBD1|TRBJ1-1
CASSPDRDEAFF
TGTGCCAGCAGTCCGGACAGGGATGAAGCTTTCTTT
>-|TRBV7-9|TRBD2|TRBJ2-7
CASSPWGTSGSYEQYF
TGTGCCAGCAGCCCCTGGGGGACTAGCGGATCCTACGAGCAGTACTTC
>many|TRBV12-3/TRBV12-4|-|TRBJ2-5
CASSFGQGLETQYF
TGTGCCAGCAGTTTCGGTCAGGGGCTGGAGACCCAGTACTTC
>few|TRBV27|-|TRBJ2-6
CATHSGANVLTF
TGTGCCACCCACTCTGGGGCCAACGTCCTGACTTTC
>-|TRBV5-5|-|TRBJ2-4
CASSLDPRQENIQYF
TGTGCCAGCAGCTTGGACCCTCGACAGGAAAACATTCAGTACTTC
>few|TRBV10-3|-|TRBJ2-7
CAISESRSGDEQYF
TGTGCCATCAGTGAGTCAAGGTCAGGAGACGAGCAGTACTTC
>few|TRBV6-2/TRBV6-3|TRBD1|TRBJ1-5
CASSGTGLMGNQPQHF
TGTGCCAGCTCCGGGACAGGGCTGATGGGCAATCAGCCCCAGCATTTT
>-|TRBV19|-|TRBJ1-1
CASSTPLGRDNTEAFF
TGTGCCAGTAGTACGCCCCTTGGCCGGGATAACACTGAAGCTTTCTTT
>-|TRBV7-6|-|TRBJ2-5
CASSSGGGGQTQYF
TGTGCCAGCAGCTCAGGAGGAGGGGGGCAGACCCAGTACTTC
>few|TRBV6-1|-|TRBJ1-5
CASRNWSDQPQHF
TGTGCCAGCAGGAACTGGAGTGATCAGCCCCAGCATTTT
>many|TRBV11-2|-|TRBJ2-2
CASSLASTGELFF
TGTGCCAGCAGCTTAGCCTCTACCGGGGAGCTGTTTTTT
>many|TRBV12-3/TRBV12-4|-|TRBJ1-1
CASSRTVEAFF
TGTGCCAGCAGTAGGACAGTTGAAGCTTTCTTT
>-|TRBV5-4|TRBD2|TRBJ2-2
CASSQGGRAESAGELFF
TGTGCCAGCAGCCAGGGAGGGAGGGCCGAATCGGCCGGGGAGCTGTTTTTT
>few|TRBV19|-|TRBJ1-4
CASSFLPSATNEKLFF
TGTGCCAGTAGTTTCCTCCCAAGTGCAACTAATGAAAAACTGTTTTTT
>-|TRBV6-1|TRBD1|TRBJ1-2
CASSDRQGVNYGYTF
TGTGCCAGCAGTGATCGACAGGGCGTCAACTATGGCTACACCTTC
>few|TRBV10-1|TRBD1|TRBJ2-7
CASSFPRDRRTHYEQYF
TGCGCCAGCAGCTTTCCCCGGGACAGGCGAACCCACTACGAGCAGTACTTC
>-|TRBV19|-|TRBJ1-5
CASRGGTGTDSNQPQHF
TGTGCCAGTAGGGGGGGGACCGGGACGGATAGCAATCAGCCCCAGCATTTT
>-|TRBV20-1|-|TRBJ1-5
CSARDGGLGQPQHF
TGCAGTGCTAGAGATGGAGGGCTCGGGCAGCCCCAGCATTTT
>-|TRBV9|TRBD1|TRBJ2-7
CASSGRGQGANEQYF
TGTGCCAGCAGCGGGCGGGGACAGGGGGCCAACGAGCAGTACTTC
>-|TRBV20-1|TRBD2|TRBJ2-7
CSARPSGPSSYEQYF
TGCAGTGCCCGTCCTAGCGGCCCCAGCTCCTACGAGCAGTACTTC
>few|TRBV6-1|-|TRBJ1-2
CASSAVGSNYGYTF
TGTGCCAGCAGCGCCGTGGGCTCAAACTATGGCTACACCTTC
>-|TRBV28|-|TRBJ2-7
CASSFSDFTTYEQYF
TGTGCCAGCAGTTTTTCGGACTTTACAACCTACGAGCAGTACTTC
>many|TRBV7-2|-|TRBJ1-2
CASSLSQGSAYGYTF
TGTGCCAGCAGCCTTTCACAGGGATCGGCTTATGGCTACACCTTC
>many|TRBV28|-|TRBJ1-2
CASSSRTPGHDGYTF
TGTGCCAGCAGTTCGCGGACCCCAGGGCATGATGGCTACACCTTC
>few|TRBV7-9|-|TRBJ2-5
CASSLDPPPETQYF
TGTGCCAGCAGCTTAGACCCCCCGCCGGAGACCCAGTACTTC
>few|TRBV5-1|TRBD2|TRBJ2-7
CASSGISGISEQYF
TGCGCCAGCAGCGGGATTAGCGGGATATCCGAGCAGTACTTC
>-|TRBV2|-|TRBJ1-5
CASSVIRGYQPQHF
TGTGCCAGCAGTGTTATTAGGGGGTATCAGCCCCAGCATTTT
>many|TRBV12-3/TRBV12-4|TRBD1|TRBJ1-5
CASSFGQGSQPQHF
TGTGCCAGCAGTTTTGGACAGGGGTCTCAGCCCCAGCATTTT